This is a list of T cell receptor beta chains from one sample in a study of beta chain features in type 1 diabetes. Clones were read by immunoSEQ multiplex PCR, and TCRdb kept only the in-frame ones, dropping some. The table lists 300,000 or so clones, roughly an eighth of them singletons. Sequencing input: naive CD4+ T cells from blood. These receptors were collected from a man in his thirties or forties with type 1 diabetes. CDR3s include the opening cysteine and the closing phenylalanine or tryptophan. The D gene is left open where the match is weak. Part of the rows lack a size; the others show once, few, many or a class for expanded clones.

v_gene: TRBV9; j_gene: TRBJ2-2; abundance: few; len: 15; d_gene: TRBD2; CDR3nt: TGTGCCAGCAGCGTACGACTAGCGGGAGCCGGGGAGCTGTTTTTT; CDR3aa: CASSVRLAGAGELFF
v_gene: TRBV27; j_gene: TRBJ2-3; abundance: few; len: 15; d_gene: .; CDR3nt: TGTGCCAGCAGCGCACAGGGCGGTGACACAGATACGCAGTATTTT; CDR3aa: CASSAQGGDTDTQYF
v_gene: TRBV5-1; j_gene: TRBJ2-1; abundance: few; len: 14; d_gene: .; CDR3nt: TGCGCCAGCAGCCAACCGGGACAAGACAATGAGCAGTTCTTC; CDR3aa: CASSQPGQDNEQFF
v_gene: TRBV7-9; j_gene: TRBJ2-1; abundance: few; len: 13; d_gene: .; CDR3nt: TGTGCCAGCAGCTTAGGGACAGACAATGAGCAGTTCTTC; CDR3aa: CASSLGTDNEQFF
v_gene: TRBV15; j_gene: TRBJ2-7; abundance: few; len: 13; d_gene: .; CDR3nt: TGTGCCACCAGCAGGGACAGCTCCTACGAGCAGTACTTC; CDR3aa: CATSRDSSYEQYF
v_gene: TRBV28; j_gene: TRBJ2-7; abundance: few; len: 12; d_gene: .; CDR3nt: TGTGCCAGCAGTTCCGGGTTCTACGAGCAGTACTTC; CDR3aa: CASSSGFYEQYF
v_gene: TRBV18; j_gene: TRBJ1-1; abundance: few; len: 13; d_gene: .; CDR3nt: TGTGCCAGCTCAATGAGTGGGAACACTGAAGCTTTCTTT; CDR3aa: CASSMSGNTEAFF
v_gene: TRBV6-6; j_gene: TRBJ2-7; abundance: .; len: 13; d_gene: TRBD1; CDR3nt: TGTGCCAGCAGGCAAACAGGGGGGAACGAGCAGTACTTC; CDR3aa: CASRQTGGNEQYF
v_gene: TRBV7-2; j_gene: TRBJ1-1; abundance: .; len: 13; d_gene: .; CDR3nt: TGTGCCAGCAACCTAGGCAGGGGCACTGAAGCTTTCTTT; CDR3aa: CASNLGRGTEAFF
v_gene: TRBV25-1; j_gene: TRBJ1-2; abundance: .; len: 15; d_gene: TRBD1; CDR3nt: TGTGCCAGCAGTGAGCCGGGACAGGGGAACTATGGCTACACCTTC; CDR3aa: CASSEPGQGNYGYTF
v_gene: TRBV2; j_gene: TRBJ1-2; abundance: few; len: 13; d_gene: TRBD1; CDR3nt: TGTGCCAGCAGAGGACAGGGGGCTTTTGGCTACACCTTC; CDR3aa: CASRGQGAFGYTF
v_gene: TRBV4-2; j_gene: TRBJ1-4; abundance: .; len: 13; d_gene: .; CDR3nt: TGTGCCAGCAGCATACGGAGGAATGAAAAACTGTTTTTT; CDR3aa: CASSIRRNEKLFF
v_gene: TRBV29-1; j_gene: TRBJ1-1; abundance: .; len: 15; d_gene: .; CDR3nt: TGCAGCGTTGGAGGGAGGTTAATGCTCAACACTGAAGCTTTCTTT; CDR3aa: CSVGGRLMLNTEAFF
v_gene: TRBV19; j_gene: TRBJ2-2; abundance: few; len: 15; d_gene: .; CDR3nt: TGTGCCAGTAATTACCGGATTCGAGGCACCGGGGAGCTGTTTTTT; CDR3aa: CASNYRIRGTGELFF
v_gene: TRBV11-2; j_gene: TRBJ2-7; abundance: .; len: 14; d_gene: TRBD2; CDR3nt: TGTGCCAGCAGCTTAGTCGGGAGGGCCTACGAGCAGTACTTC; CDR3aa: CASSLVGRAYEQYF
v_gene: TRBV5-1; j_gene: TRBJ2-2; abundance: few; len: 16; d_gene: TRBD1; CDR3nt: TGCGCCAGCAGCTTGGATCCTACGACAGGGACCGGGGAGCTGTTTTTT; CDR3aa: CASSLDPTTGTGELFF
v_gene: TRBV4-3; j_gene: TRBJ1-4; abundance: few; len: 15; d_gene: .; CDR3nt: TGCGCCAGCAGCCAAGAGAAGGGGTACAGTCGAAAACTGTTTTTT; CDR3aa: CASSQEKGYSRKLFF
v_gene: TRBV30; j_gene: TRBJ2-7; abundance: .; len: 12; d_gene: .; CDR3nt: TGTGCCTGGGGCCGTCCGGGATACGAGCAGTACTTC; CDR3aa: CAWGRPGYEQYF
v_gene: TRBV28; j_gene: TRBJ2-5; abundance: .; len: 15; d_gene: .; CDR3nt: TGTGCCAGCAGTATAACAGGGATAGCCCAAGAGACCCAGTACTTC; CDR3aa: CASSITGIAQETQYF
v_gene: TRBV28; j_gene: TRBJ2-5; abundance: .; len: 13; d_gene: .; CDR3nt: TGTGCCAGCAGGCCGGGTAGCCAAGAGACCCAGTACTTC; CDR3aa: CASRPGSQETQYF
v_gene: TRBV7-2; j_gene: TRBJ2-7; abundance: .; len: 18; d_gene: TRBD2; CDR3nt: TGTGCCAGCAGCATACTAGCGGGAGGGGGGACGATTGCCTACGAGCAGTACTTC; CDR3aa: CASSILAGGGTIAYEQYF
v_gene: TRBV6-5; j_gene: TRBJ1-1; abundance: few; len: 14; d_gene: TRBD1; CDR3nt: TGTGCCAGCAAAATCGACAGGGCTACCACTGAAGCTTTCTTT; CDR3aa: CASKIDRATTEAFF
v_gene: TRBV18; j_gene: TRBJ2-3; abundance: few; len: 15; d_gene: TRBD1; CDR3nt: TGTGCCAGCTCACCCTGGACAGGGGGCGTAGATACGCAGTATTTT; CDR3aa: CASSPWTGGVDTQYF
v_gene: TRBV15; j_gene: TRBJ2-5; abundance: .; len: 13; d_gene: .; CDR3nt: TGTGCCACCAGCAGGGCCCCTCAGGAGACCCAGTACTTC; CDR3aa: CATSRAPQETQYF
v_gene: TRBV14; j_gene: TRBJ2-5; abundance: .; len: 15; d_gene: .; CDR3nt: TGTGCCAGCAGCCAGCCGGTCTCCAGGGCGGAGACCCAGTACTTC; CDR3aa: CASSQPVSRAETQYF
v_gene: TRBV5-1; j_gene: TRBJ2-7; abundance: few; len: 12; d_gene: .; CDR3nt: TGCGCCAGCAGCGAGGGCTCCTACGAGCAGTACTTC; CDR3aa: CASSEGSYEQYF
v_gene: TRBV2; j_gene: TRBJ2-5; abundance: .; len: 14; d_gene: .; CDR3nt: TGTGCCAGCAGTGAGAGGCGGACAGAAGAGACCCAGTACTTC; CDR3aa: CASSERRTEETQYF
v_gene: TRBV4-2; j_gene: TRBJ2-7; abundance: .; len: 16; d_gene: TRBD2; CDR3nt: TGTGCCAGCAGCCAAGCTAGGCTAGCGGGAGTGGTAGAGCAGTACTTC; CDR3aa: CASSQARLAGVVEQYF
v_gene: TRBV7-2; j_gene: TRBJ2-3; abundance: .; len: 15; d_gene: TRBD1; CDR3nt: TGTGCCAGCAGCCAGAGGGGGACAGTTATTCCTACGCAGTATTTT; CDR3aa: CASSQRGTVIPTQYF
v_gene: TRBV4-2; j_gene: TRBJ2-7; abundance: .; len: 15; d_gene: .; CDR3nt: TGTGCCAGCAGCCCCCCCGACAGACCCTCCTACGAGCAGTACTTC; CDR3aa: CASSPPDRPSYEQYF